The present entry profiles one T cell receptor (beta chain) with its context. Its antigen is unidentified. These data originate in a study of Graves' ophthalmopathy and Graves' hyperthyroidism. Whole-study findings and limits: Using 13 signatures, a model distinguished ophthalmopathy from stable hyperthyroidism, reaching around 88% sensitivity and 65% to 84% specificity.

Scientists amplified the TCR beta CDR3 regions from RNA transcripts. HTBI-primed RT-PCR formed the first round, and a multiplex PCR formed the second. TCRdb re-called the multiplex PCR reads through MiXCR, storing one row per CDR3 protein. This sample has 300,000 or so distinct CDR3 sequences; 17% occur once, and the top ten carry 9% to 15%. V lost 3 bases to trimming and J lost 5 bases, with 7 bases between them. The CDR3 has 12 amino acids. The V call is TRBV12-3 or TRBV12-4, the J call TRBJ2-5; D is uncertain. Specimen: peripheral blood. This clonotype was sampled from an adult man with Graves' ophthalmopathy. The CDR3 sequence is CASSFNVETQYF. The CDR3 DNA sequence: TGTGCCAGCAGTTTTAATGTGGAGACCCAGTACTTC.